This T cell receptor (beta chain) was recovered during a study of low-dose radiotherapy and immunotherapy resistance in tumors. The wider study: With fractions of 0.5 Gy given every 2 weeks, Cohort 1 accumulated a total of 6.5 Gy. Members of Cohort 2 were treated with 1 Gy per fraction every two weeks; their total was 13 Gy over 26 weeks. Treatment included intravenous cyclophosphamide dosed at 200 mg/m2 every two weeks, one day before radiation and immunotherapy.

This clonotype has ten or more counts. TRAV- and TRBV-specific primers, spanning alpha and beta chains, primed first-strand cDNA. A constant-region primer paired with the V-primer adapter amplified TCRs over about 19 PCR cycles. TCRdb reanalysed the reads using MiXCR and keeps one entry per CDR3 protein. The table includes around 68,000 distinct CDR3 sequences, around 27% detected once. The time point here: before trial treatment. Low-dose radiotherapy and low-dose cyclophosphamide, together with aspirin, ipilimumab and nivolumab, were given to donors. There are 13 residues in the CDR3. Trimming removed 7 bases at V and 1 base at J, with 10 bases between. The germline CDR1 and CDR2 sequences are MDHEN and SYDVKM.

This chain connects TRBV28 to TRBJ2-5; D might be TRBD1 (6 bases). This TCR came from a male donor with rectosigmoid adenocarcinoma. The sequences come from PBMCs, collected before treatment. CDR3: CASTKGVQETQYF. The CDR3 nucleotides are TGTGCCAGCACCAAGGGGGTCCAAGAGACCCAGTACTTC.